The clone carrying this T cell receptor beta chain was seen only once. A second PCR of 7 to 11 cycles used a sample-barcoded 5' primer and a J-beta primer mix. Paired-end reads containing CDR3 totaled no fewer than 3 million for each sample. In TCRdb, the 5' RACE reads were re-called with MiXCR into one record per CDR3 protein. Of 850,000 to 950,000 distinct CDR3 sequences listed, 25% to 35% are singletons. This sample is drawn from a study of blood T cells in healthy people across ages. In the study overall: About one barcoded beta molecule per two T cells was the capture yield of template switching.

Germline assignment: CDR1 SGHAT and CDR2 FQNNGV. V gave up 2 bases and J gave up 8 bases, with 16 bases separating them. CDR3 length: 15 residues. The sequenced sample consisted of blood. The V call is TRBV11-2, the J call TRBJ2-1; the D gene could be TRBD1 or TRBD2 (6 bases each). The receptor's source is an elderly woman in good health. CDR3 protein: CASSLHEGGWYEQFF. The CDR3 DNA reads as TGTGCCAGCAGCTTACATGAGGGGGGCTGGTATGAGCAGTTCTTC.